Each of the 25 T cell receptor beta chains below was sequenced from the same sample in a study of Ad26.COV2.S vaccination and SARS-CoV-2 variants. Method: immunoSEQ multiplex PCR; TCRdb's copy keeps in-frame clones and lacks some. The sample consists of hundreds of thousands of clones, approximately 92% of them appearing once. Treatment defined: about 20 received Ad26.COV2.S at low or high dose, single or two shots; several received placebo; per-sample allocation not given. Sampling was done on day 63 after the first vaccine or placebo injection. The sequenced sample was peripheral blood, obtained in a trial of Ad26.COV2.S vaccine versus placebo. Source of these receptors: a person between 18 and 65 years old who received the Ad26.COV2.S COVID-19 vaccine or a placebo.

The CDR3 loop reads CASSQSGRTEQYF. In DNA, the CDR3 is TGCGCCAGCAGCCAATCGGGTCGGACAGAGCAGTACTTC. The chain couples TRBV4-3 to TRBJ2-7, with D perhaps matching TRBD1 (5 bases). The ends were cut back, 2 bases at V and 7 bases at J, with 12 bases in the middle. This CDR3 is 13 amino acids long. Germline CDR1 LGHNA, CDR2 YSLEER.

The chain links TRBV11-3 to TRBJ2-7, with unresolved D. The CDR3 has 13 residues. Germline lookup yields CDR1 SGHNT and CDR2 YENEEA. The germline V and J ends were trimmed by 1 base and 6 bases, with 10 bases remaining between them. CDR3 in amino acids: CASSLASEGEQYF. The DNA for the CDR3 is TGTGCCAGCAGCTTAGCCAGTGAAGGCGAGCAGTACTTC.

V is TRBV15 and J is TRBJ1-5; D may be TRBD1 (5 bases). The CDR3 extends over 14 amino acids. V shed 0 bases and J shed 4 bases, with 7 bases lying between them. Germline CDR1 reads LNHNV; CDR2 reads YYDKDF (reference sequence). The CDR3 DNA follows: TGTGCCACCAGCAGAGAGACAGAGAATCAGCCCCAGCATTTT. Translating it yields CATSRETENQPQHF. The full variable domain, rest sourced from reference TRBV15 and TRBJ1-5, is DAMVIQNPRYQVTQFGKPVTLSCSQTLNHNVMYWYQQKSSQAPKLLFHYYDKDFNNEADTPDNFQSRRPNTSFCFLDIRSPGLGDTAMYLCATSRETENQPQHFGDGTRLSIL.

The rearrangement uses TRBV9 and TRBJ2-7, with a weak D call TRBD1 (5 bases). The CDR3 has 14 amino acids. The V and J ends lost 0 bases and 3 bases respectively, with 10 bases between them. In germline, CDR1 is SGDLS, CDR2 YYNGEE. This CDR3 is CASSVDQGRYEQYF. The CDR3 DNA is TGTGCCAGCAGCGTAGACCAGGGCCGCTACGAGCAGTACTTC.

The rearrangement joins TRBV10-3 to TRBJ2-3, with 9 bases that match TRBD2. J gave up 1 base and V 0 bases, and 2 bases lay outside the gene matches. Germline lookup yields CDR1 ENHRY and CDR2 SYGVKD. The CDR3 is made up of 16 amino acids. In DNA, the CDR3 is TGTGCCATCAGTGAGTCCCCTAGCGGGGGCACAGATACGCAGTATTTT. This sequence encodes CAISESPSGGTDTQYF.

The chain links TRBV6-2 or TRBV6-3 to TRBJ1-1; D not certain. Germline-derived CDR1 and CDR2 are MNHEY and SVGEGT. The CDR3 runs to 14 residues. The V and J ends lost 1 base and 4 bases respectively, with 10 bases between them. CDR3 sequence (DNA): TGTGCCAGCAGTTACTGGCAGGCCGGCACTGAAGCTTTCTTT. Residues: CASSYWQAGTEAFF.

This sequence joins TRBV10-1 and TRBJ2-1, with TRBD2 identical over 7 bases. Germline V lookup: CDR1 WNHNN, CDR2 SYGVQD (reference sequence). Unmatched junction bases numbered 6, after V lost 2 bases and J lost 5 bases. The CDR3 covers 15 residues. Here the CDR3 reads CASSEGSSGNNEQFF. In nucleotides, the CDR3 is TGCGCCAGCAGTGAGGGGTCTAGCGGCAACAATGAGCAGTTCTTC.

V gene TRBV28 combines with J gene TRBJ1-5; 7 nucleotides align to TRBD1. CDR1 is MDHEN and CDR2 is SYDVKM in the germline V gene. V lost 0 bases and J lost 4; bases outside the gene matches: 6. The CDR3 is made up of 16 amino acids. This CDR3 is CASSLWGNRGNQPQHF. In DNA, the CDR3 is TGTGCCAGCAGTTTATGGGGAAACAGGGGTAATCAGCCCCAGCATTTT. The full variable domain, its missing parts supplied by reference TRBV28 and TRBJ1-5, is DVKVTQSSRYLVKRTGEKVFLECVQDMDHENMFWYRQDPGLGLRLIYFSYDVKMKEKGDIPEGYSVSREKKERFSLILESASTNQTSMYLCASSLWGNRGNQPQHFGDGTRLSIL.

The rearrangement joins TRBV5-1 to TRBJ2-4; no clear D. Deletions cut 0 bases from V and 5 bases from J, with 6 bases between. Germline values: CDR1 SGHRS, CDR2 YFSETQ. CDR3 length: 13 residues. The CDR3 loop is CASSLGQENIQYF. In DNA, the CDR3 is TGCGCCAGCAGCTTGGGGCAAGAAAACATTCAGTACTTC.

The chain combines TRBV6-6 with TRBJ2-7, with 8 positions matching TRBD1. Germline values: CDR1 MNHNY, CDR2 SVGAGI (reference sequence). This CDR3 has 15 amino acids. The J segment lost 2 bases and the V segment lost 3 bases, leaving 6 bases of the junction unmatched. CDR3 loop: CASSYLDRGPYEQYF. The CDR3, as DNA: TGTGCCAGCAGTTATCTAGACAGGGGCCCCTACGAGCAGTACTTC.

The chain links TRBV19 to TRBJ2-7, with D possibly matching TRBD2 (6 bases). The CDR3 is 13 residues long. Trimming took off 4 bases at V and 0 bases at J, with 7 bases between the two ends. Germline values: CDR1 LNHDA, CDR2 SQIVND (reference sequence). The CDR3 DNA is TGTGCCAGTAGTAGGGACTCCTCCTACGAGCAGTACTTC. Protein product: CASSRDSSYEQYF. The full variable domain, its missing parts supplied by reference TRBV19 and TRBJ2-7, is DGGITQSPKYLFRKEGQNVTLSCEQNLNHDAMYWYRQDPGQGLRLIYYSQIVNDFQKGDIAEGYSVSREKKESFPLTVTSAQKNPTAFYLCASSRDSSYEQYFGPGTRLTVT.

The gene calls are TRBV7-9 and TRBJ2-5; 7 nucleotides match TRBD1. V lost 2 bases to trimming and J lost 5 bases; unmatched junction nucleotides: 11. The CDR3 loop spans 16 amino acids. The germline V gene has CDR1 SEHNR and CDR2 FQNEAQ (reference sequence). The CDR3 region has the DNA TGTGCCAGCAGCTTATTTGGGGACAGACCGAGGGAGACCCAGTACTTC. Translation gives CASSLFGDRPRETQYF.

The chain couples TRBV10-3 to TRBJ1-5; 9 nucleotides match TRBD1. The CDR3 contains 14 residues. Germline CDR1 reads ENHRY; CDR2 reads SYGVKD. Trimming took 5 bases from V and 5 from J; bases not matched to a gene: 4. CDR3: CAISKTGGDQPQHF. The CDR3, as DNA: TGTGCCATCAGTAAAACAGGGGGCGATCAGCCCCAGCATTTT.

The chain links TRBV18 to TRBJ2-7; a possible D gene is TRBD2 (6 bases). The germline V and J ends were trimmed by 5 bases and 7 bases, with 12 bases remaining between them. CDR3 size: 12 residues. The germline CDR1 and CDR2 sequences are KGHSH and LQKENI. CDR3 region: CASSGGSGEQYF. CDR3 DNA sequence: TGTGCCAGCTCAGGGGGGAGCGGGGAGCAGTACTTC. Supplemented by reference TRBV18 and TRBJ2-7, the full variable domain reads NAGVMQNPRHLVRRRGQEARLRCSPMKGHSHVYWYRQLPEEGLKFMVYLQKENIIDESGMPKERFSAEFPKEGPSILRIQQVVRGDSAAYFCASSGGSGEQYFGPGTRLTVT.

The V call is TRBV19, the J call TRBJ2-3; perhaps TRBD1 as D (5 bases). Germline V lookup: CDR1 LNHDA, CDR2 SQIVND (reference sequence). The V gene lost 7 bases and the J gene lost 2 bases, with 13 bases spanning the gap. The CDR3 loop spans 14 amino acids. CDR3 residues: CASNPDRVTDTQYF. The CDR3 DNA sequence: TGTGCCAGTAACCCCGACAGAGTCACAGATACGCAGTATTTT.

The CDR3 protein is CASSLGSHEQFF. The CDR3 coding sequence is TGTGCCAGCAGTTTAGGAAGCCATGAGCAGTTCTTC. This chain links TRBV12-3 or TRBV12-4 with TRBJ2-1; D gene uncertain. This CDR3 spans 12 amino acids. V shed 1 base and J shed 8 bases, with 6 bases lying between them.

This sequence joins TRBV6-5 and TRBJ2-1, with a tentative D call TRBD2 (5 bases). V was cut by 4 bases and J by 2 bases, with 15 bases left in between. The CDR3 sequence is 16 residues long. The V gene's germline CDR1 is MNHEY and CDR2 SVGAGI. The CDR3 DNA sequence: TGTGCCAGCAGTTCCAGCACGGGGAACCCCTACAATGAGCAGTTCTTC. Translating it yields CASSSSTGNPYNEQFF.

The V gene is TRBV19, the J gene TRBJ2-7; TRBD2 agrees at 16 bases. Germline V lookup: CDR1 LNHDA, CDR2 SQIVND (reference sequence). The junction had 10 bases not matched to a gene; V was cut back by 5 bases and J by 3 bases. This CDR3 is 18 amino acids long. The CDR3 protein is CASSQRGLAGGQYYEQYF. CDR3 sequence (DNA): TGTGCCAGTAGTCAACGGGGACTAGCGGGAGGGCAGTACTACGAGCAGTACTTC. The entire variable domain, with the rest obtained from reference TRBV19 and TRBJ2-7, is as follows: DGGITQSPKYLFRKEGQNVTLSCEQNLNHDAMYWYRQDPGQGLRLIYYSQIVNDFQKGDIAEGYSVSREKKESFPLTVTSAQKNPTAFYLCASSQRGLAGGQYYEQYFGPGTRLTVT.

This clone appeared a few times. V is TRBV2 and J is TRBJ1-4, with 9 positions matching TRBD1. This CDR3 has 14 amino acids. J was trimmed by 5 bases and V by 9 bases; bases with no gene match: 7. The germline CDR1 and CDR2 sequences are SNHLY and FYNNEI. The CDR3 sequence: CASTTQGANEKLFF. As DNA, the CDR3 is TGTGCCAGTACTACACAGGGGGCAAATGAAAAACTGTTTTTT.

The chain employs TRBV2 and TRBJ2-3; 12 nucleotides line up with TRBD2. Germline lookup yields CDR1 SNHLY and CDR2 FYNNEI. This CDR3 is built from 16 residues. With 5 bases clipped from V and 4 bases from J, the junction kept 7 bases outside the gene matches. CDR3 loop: CASSSLTSGRSDTQYF. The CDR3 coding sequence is TGTGCCAGCAGTTCATTGACTAGCGGGAGATCAGATACGCAGTATTTT.

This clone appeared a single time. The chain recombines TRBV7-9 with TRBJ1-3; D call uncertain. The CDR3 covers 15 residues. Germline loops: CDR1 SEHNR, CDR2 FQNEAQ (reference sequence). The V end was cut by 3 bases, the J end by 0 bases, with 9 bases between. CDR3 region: CASSLDGYSGNTIYF. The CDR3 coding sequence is TGTGCCAGCAGCTTGGACGGCTACTCTGGAAACACCATATATTTT.

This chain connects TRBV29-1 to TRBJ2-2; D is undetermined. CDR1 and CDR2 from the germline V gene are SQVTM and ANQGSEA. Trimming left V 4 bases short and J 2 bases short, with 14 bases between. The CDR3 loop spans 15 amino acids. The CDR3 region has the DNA TGCAGCGTTGTCAGCACCAAGGCAAACACCGGGGAGCTGTTTTTT. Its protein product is CSVVSTKANTGELFF.

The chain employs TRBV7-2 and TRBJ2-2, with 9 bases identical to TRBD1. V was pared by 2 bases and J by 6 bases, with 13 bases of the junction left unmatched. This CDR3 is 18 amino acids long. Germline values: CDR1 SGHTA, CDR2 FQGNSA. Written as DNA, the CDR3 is TGTGCCAGCAGCTTACGCTTTATTCGGGACAGGGTACCCGGGGAGCTGTTTTTT. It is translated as CASSLRFIRDRVPGELFF.

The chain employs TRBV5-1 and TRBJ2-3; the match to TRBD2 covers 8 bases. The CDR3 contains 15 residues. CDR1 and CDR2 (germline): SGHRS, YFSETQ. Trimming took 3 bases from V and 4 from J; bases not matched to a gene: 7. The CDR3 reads CASSSGLAGADTQYF. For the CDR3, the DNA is TGCGCCAGCAGCTCCGGACTAGCTGGGGCAGATACGCAGTATTTT.

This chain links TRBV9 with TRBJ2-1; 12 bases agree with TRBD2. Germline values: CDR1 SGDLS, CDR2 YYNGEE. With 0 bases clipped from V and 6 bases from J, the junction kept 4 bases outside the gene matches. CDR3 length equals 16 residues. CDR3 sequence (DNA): TGTGCCAGCAGCGTAGGGTCGACTAGCGGGAGCAATGAGCAGTTCTTC. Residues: CASSVGSTSGSNEQFF.